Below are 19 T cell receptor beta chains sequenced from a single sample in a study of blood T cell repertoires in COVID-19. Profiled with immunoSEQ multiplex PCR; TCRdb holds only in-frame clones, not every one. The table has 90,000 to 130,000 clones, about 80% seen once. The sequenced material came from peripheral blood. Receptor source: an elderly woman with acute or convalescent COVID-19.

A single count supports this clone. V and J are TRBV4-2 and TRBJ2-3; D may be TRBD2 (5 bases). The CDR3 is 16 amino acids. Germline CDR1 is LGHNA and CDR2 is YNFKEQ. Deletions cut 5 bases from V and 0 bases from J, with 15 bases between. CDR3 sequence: CASSAVAGVSTDTQYF. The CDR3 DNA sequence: TGTGCCAGCAGCGCAGTCGCCGGGGTTAGCACAGATACGCAGTATTTT.

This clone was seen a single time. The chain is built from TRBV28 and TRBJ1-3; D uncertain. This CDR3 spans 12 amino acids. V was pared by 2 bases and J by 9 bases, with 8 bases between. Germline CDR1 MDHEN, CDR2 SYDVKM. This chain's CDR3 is CASSLPGSTIYF. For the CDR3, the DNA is TGTGCCAGCAGTTTACCGGGATCCACCATATATTTT.

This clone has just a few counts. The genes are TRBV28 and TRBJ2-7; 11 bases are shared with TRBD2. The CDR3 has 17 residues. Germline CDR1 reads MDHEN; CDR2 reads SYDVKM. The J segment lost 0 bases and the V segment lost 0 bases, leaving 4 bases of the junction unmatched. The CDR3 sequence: CASSLWGGTSGSYEQYF. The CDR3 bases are TGTGCCAGCAGTTTATGGGGGGGGACTAGCGGCTCCTACGAGCAGTACTTC.

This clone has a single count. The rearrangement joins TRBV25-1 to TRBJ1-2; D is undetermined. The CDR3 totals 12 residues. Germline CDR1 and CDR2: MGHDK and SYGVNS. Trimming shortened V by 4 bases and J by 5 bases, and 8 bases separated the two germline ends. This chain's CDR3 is CASSAGYYGYTF. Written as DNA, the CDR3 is TGTGCCAGCAGTGCAGGATATTATGGCTACACCTTC.

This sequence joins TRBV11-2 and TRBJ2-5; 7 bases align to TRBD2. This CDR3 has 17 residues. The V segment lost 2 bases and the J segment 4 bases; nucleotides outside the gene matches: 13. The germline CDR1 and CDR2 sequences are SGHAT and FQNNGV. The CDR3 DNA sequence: TGTGCCAGCAGCTTAAGAGGGGCGGGAGTGGTCCGAGAGACCCAGTACTTC. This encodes CASSLRGAGVVRETQYF. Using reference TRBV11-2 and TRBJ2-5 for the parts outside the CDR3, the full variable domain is EAGVAQSPRYKIIEKRQSVAFWCNPISGHATLYWYQQILGQGPKLLIQFQNNGVVDDSQLPKDRFSAERLKGVDSTLKIQPAKLEDSAVYLCASSLRGAGVVRETQYFGPGTRLLVL.

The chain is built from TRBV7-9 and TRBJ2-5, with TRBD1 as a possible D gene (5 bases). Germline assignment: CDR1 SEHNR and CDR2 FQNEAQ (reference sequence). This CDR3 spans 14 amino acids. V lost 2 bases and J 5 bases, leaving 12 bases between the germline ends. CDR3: CASSLSDSRETQYF. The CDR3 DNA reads TGTGCCAGCAGCTTATCCGACAGTAGGGAGACCCAGTACTTC.

CDR3 amino acids: CSVGRATDTQYF. As DNA, the CDR3 is TGCAGCGTTGGGAGAGCGACAGATACGCAGTATTTT. The gene calls are TRBV29-1 and TRBJ2-3; D remains ambiguous. The V gene's germline CDR1 is SQVTM and CDR2 ANQGSEA. Trimming pared 4 bases from V and 3 bases from J, leaving 8 bases between. The CDR3 is made up of 12 amino acids.

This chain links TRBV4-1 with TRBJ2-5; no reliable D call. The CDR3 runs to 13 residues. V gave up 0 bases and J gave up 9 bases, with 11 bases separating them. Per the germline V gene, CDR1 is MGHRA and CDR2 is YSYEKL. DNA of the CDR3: TGCGCCAGCAGCCAAGATTCTGACTGGGCCCAGTACTTC. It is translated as CASSQDSDWAQYF.

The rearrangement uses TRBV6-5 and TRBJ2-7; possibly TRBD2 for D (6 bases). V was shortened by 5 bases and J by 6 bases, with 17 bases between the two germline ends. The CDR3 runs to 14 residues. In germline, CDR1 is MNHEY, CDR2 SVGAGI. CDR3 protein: CASSNPTMGGEQYF. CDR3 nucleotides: TGTGCCAGCAGTAACCCTACTATGGGGGGCGAGCAGTACTTC.

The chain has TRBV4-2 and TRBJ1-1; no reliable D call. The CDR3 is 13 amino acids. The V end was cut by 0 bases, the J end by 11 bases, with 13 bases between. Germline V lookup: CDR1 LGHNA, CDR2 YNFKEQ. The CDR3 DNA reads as TGTGCCAGCAGCCAAGATAGAGCAACTTCCGCTTTCTTT. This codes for CASSQDRATSAFF.

For the CDR3, the DNA is TGTGCCAGCAGCTTGGGACAGGGGGTAATCAATGAGCAGTTCTTC. Translated: CASSLGQGVINEQFF. The chain couples TRBV5-5 to TRBJ2-1; 9 positions agree with TRBD1. CDR3 length: 15 residues. Trimming at V came to 0 bases and at J to 6 bases, leaving 4 bases not matched to a gene. Germline CDR1 reads SGHKS; CDR2 reads YYEKEE (reference sequence).

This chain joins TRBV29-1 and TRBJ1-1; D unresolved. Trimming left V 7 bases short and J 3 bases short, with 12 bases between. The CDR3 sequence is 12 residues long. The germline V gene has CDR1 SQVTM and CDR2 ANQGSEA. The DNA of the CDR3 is TGCAGCGCTAGGTCGGGGTACACTGAAGCTTTCTTT. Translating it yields CSARSGYTEAFF.

In DNA form, the CDR3 reads TGTGCCAGCAGTCAACAGGGGGCGCAGGGTCAGCCCCAGCATTTT. It specifies CASSQQGAQGQPQHF. The V call is TRBV28, the J call TRBJ1-5; TRBD1 agrees at 9 bases. V was clipped by 5 bases and J by 6 bases; unmatched bases: 8. Germline V gene sequence: CDR1 MDHEN, CDR2 SYDVKM. This CDR3 has 15 amino acids.

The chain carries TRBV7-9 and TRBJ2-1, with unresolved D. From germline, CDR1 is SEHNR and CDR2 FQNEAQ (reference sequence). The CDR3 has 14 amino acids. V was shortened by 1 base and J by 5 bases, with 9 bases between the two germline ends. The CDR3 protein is CASSLDLRNNEQFF. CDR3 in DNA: TGTGCCAGCAGCTTAGATCTCAGGAACAATGAGCAGTTCTTC.

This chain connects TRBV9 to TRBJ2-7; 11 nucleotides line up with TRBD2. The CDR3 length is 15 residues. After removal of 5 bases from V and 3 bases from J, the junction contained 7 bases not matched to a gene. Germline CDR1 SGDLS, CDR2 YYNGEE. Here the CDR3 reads CASSDRLAGIYEQYF. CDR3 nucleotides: TGTGCCAGCAGTGACCGACTAGCGGGGATCTACGAGCAGTACTTC.

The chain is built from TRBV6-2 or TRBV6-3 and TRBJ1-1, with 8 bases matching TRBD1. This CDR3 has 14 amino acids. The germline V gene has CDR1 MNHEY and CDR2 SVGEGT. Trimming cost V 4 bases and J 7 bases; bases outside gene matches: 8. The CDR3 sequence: CASSSGQGGVEAFF. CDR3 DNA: TGTGCCAGCAGTTCTGGACAGGGAGGGGTTGAAGCTTTCTTT.

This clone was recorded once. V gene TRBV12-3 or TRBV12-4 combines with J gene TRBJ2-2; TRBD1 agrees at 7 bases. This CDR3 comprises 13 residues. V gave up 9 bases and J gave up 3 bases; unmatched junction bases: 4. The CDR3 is CASNRGYTGELFF. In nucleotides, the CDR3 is TGTGCCAGTAACAGGGGTTACACCGGGGAGCTGTTTTTT.

The CDR3 here is CSVEDQGYNYGYTF. The CDR3, as DNA: TGCAGCGTTGAAGATCAGGGGTATAACTATGGCTACACCTTC. The V and J genes are TRBV29-1 and TRBJ1-2; tentative D call: TRBD1 (6 bases). CDR3 length: 14 residues. Germline V lookup: CDR1 SQVTM, CDR2 ANQGSEA. Trimming pared 0 bases from V and 1 base from J, leaving 9 bases between. Based on the CDR3 plus reference TRBV29-1 and TRBJ1-2, the full variable domain is SAVISQKPSRDICQRGTSLTIQCQVDSQVTMMFWYRQQPGQSLTLIATANQGSEATYESGFVIDKFPISRPNLTFSTLTVSNMSPEDSSIYLCSVEDQGYNYGYTFGSGTRLTVV.

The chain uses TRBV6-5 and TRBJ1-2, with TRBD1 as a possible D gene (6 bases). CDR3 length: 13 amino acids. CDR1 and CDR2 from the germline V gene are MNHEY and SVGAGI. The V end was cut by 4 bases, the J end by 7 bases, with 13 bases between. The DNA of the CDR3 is TGTGCCAGCAGTTTCTCAGGGGCTGCTGGCTACACCTTC. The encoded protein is CASSFSGAAGYTF.